This T cell receptor (beta chain) originates from a study of molecular identifiers for immune sequencing clone quantification. Trimming took off 5 bases at V and 0 bases at J, with 20 bases between the two ends. CDR1 and CDR2 (germline): SEHNR, FQNEAQ (reference sequence). The CDR3 is made up of 17 amino acids. Previously published methods and listed TCR primers were used for the bulk TCR libraries. TCRdb used MiXCR to reprocess the PCR reads, holding one entry per CDR3 protein. Of over 600,000 distinct CDR3 sequences listed, about 20% are singletons. CD8+CD4-CCR7+CD45RA+ sorting gave the naive CD8 T cells.

Sequencing was done on a sample of naive CD8+ T cells from blood, with Jurkat cell RNA spiked in. Subset: FACS-sorted CD8+CD4-CCR7+CD45RA+ naive T cells. This sequence originates from a human donor in good health. Some libraries in this study had Jurkat cell RNA spiked in. V gene TRBV7-9 combines with J gene TRBJ2-7, with D possibly matching TRBD2 (7 bases). CDR3 coding DNA: TGTGCCAGCAGCCCCCTGGGGGGGGGCAAAAGCTCCTACGAGCAGTACTTC. Translation: CASSPLGGGKSSYEQYF.